Shown below are 30 T cell receptor beta chains from a single sample sequenced in a study of shared clonotypes between healthy human individuals. The repertoire was sequenced with immunoSEQ multiplex PCR; TCRdb's copy has only in-frame clones and lacks some. The sample includes some 470,000 clones, over 65% of them seen just once. Sequenced: PBMCs. The receptors stem from a woman in her thirties or forties in good health. Some clones in this sample may be carry-over from other donors' samples.

In this sample, this clone turned up a few times. The V call is TRBV9, the J call TRBJ2-7; 7 positions agree with TRBD2. V gave up 6 bases and J gave up 6 bases; unmatched junction bases: 12. The CDR3 sequence is 14 residues long. Germline V lookup: CDR1 SGDLS, CDR2 YYNGEE. As DNA, the CDR3 is TGTGCCAGCACCCGACTCGCGGGAGACTTCGAGCAGTACTTC. Protein: CASTRLAGDFEQYF. The entire variable domain, with the rest obtained from reference TRBV9 and TRBJ2-7, is as follows: DSGVTQTPKHLITATGQRVTLRCSPRSGDLSVYWYQQSLDQGLQFLIQYYNGEERAKGNILERFSAQQFPDLHSELNLSSLELGDSALYFCASTRLAGDFEQYFGPGTRLTVT.

This clone was picked up one time. V and J are TRBV6-6 and TRBJ2-7; no clear D. V was clipped by 6 bases and J by 2 bases, with 14 bases between them. This CDR3 is 14 amino acids long. Germline CDR1 and CDR2: MNHNY and SVGAGI (reference sequence). The CDR3 is CASSLSPGAYEQYF. The CDR3 region has the DNA TGTGCCAGCAGCCTCTCGCCAGGAGCCTACGAGCAGTACTTC.

The chain is built from TRBV5-6 and TRBJ2-6; D not certain. The V end lost 1 base, the J end lost 0 bases, and 8 bases lay between the germline ends. The germline CDR1 and CDR2 sequences are SGHDT and YYEEEE. The CDR3 loop spans 16 amino acids. The DNA for the CDR3 is TGTGCCAGCAGCTTGAGTGTTCCCTCTGGGGCCAACGTCCTGACTTTC. This encodes CASSLSVPSGANVLTF.

The chain recombines TRBV10-1 with TRBJ2-3; D is ambiguous. CDR1 and CDR2 from the germline V gene are WNHNN and SYGVQD (reference sequence). Trimming cost V 1 base and J 10 bases, with 12 bases left between them. The CDR3 is 13 amino acids. The CDR3 sequence is CASSEYRVSAQYF. DNA of the CDR3: TGCGCCAGCAGTGAGTACCGTGTGTCGGCGCAGTATTTT.

The chain couples TRBV21-1 to TRBJ1-1. TRBV21-1 is described as a pseudogene. This CDR3 region has 15 residues. CDR3 sequence reads: CASSKAHREDTEAFF. DNA for the CDR3: TGTGCCAGCAGCAAAGCGCACAGGGAGGACACTGAAGCTTTCTTT.

This chain connects TRBV10-3 to TRBJ1-1; 9 positions match TRBD1. CDR1 ENHRY and CDR2 SYGVKD come from the germline V gene. J lost 10 bases, V lost 6 bases, and 12 bases had no gene match. CDR3 length equals 14 residues. As DNA, the CDR3 is TGTGCCATCAGCACGGGACAGGGTAAAAGAGCAGCTTTCTTT. Its translation: CAISTGQGKRAAFF.

The CDR3 DNA reads as TGTGCCATCAGTGAGTCGGTTCATGGCGGCACAGATACGCAGTATTTT. Protein: CAISESVHGGTDTQYF. The chain recombines TRBV10-3 with TRBJ2-3; D unclear. CDR3 length: 16 residues. The V end lost 0 bases, the J end lost 1 base, and 11 bases lay between the germline ends. Germline CDR1 reads ENHRY; CDR2 reads SYGVKD.

The genes are TRBV19 and TRBJ1-5; 8 bases agree with TRBD1. Trimming removed 4 bases from V and 1 base from J; junction bases left unmatched: 15. The germline gives CDR1 LNHDA, CDR2 SQIVND (reference sequence). The CDR3 totals 19 residues. The CDR3 DNA follows: TGTGCCAGTAGTACCTTAGCCGCTTGGGACAGGATCAGCAATCAGCCCCAGCATTTT. Its protein is CASSTLAAWDRISNQPQHF.

This clone has only a few counts. CDR3 DNA: TGTGCCAGTAGTCCCCGGACAGGGCGGGCTGAAGCTTTCTTT. Translation: CASSPRTGRAEAFF. The rearrangement links TRBV19 to TRBJ1-1; TRBD1 agrees at 8 bases. This CDR3 has 14 amino acids. Unmatched junction bases numbered 8, after V lost 5 bases and J lost 6 bases. Germline CDR1 and CDR2: LNHDA and SQIVND (reference sequence).

The rearrangement uses TRBV13 and TRBJ2-7; the match to TRBD2 covers 8 bases. This CDR3 is built from 16 residues. Looked up from germline, CDR1 is PRHDT and CDR2 is FYEKMQ (reference sequence). Trimming took 1 base from V and 2 from J; bases not matched to a gene: 7. DNA for the CDR3: TGTGCCAGCAGCTTAGCGGAGACTAGCGACACCTACGAGCAGTACTTC. Its translation is CASSLAETSDTYEQYF.

The V call is TRBV5-1, the J call TRBJ2-2; D ambiguous. Between the trimmed V and J ends, which lost 0 bases and 5 bases, there was a span of 5 bases. CDR3 length equals 13 residues. CDR1 SGHRS and CDR2 YFSETQ come from the germline V gene. The CDR3 protein is CASSLGTTGELFF. The CDR3 coding sequence is TGCGCCAGCAGCTTGGGGACGACCGGGGAGCTGTTTTTT.

This chain links TRBV15 with TRBJ2-1; D is uncertain. Trimming cost V 0 bases and J 10 bases, with 10 bases left between them. Germline V lookup: CDR1 LNHNV, CDR2 YYDKDF (reference sequence). CDR3 size: 13 residues. The CDR3 DNA sequence: TGTGCCACCAGCAGAGATTCGGACCCCGAGCAGTTCTTC. Amino acids: CATSRDSDPEQFF. The variable domain in full, with the rest retrieved from reference TRBV15 and TRBJ2-1, is DAMVIQNPRYQVTQFGKPVTLSCSQTLNHNVMYWYQQKSSQAPKLLFHYYDKDFNNEADTPDNFQSRRPNTSFCFLDIRSPGLGDTAMYLCATSRDSDPEQFFGPGTRLTVL.

This clone turned up a few times. This chain connects TRBV2 to TRBJ2-7, with D perhaps TRBD2 (6 bases). This CDR3 region has 11 residues. Germline CDR1 SNHLY, CDR2 FYNNEI. With 8 bases removed from V and 2 bases from J, the gap between germline ends came to 7 bases. CDR3 region: CASAGTYEQYF. The DNA for the CDR3 is TGTGCCAGCGCGGGAACCTACGAGCAGTACTTC.

This clone was seen a single time. This may be a read error, as it is one base from a much larger clone. The chain carries TRBV29-1 and TRBJ2-5; 8 bases are shared with TRBD2. The DNA end is a closer match to TRBJ2-7, so the J assignment may be wrong. This CDR3 spans 13 amino acids. Germline V gene sequence: CDR1 SQVTM, CDR2 ANQGSEA. The CDR3 sequence is CSVVLAGGYEQYF. The CDR3 DNA reads TGCAGCGTCGTACTTGCGGGAGGATACGAGCAGTACTTC.

The chain employs TRBV28 and TRBJ2-5, with TRBD1 matching over 12 bases. The J call may be incorrect, as the DNA end agrees better with TRBJ2-7. The CDR3 totals 16 residues. In germline, CDR1 is MDHEN, CDR2 SYDVKM. The CDR3 nucleotides are TGTGCCAGCAGTCGCCCGCGGGGGACAGGGGGCCACGAGCAGTACTTC. Its protein product is CASSRPRGTGGHEQYF.

V is TRBV9 and J is TRBJ2-1; 9 bases are a match to TRBD1. V gave up 0 bases and J gave up 8 bases; unmatched junction bases: 9. The CDR3 has 16 amino acids. Germline V gene data show CDR1 as SGDLS and CDR2 as YYNGEE. Here the CDR3 reads CASSVESGQGWDEQFF. For the CDR3, the DNA is TGTGCCAGCAGCGTAGAGTCCGGACAGGGGTGGGATGAGCAGTTCTTC.

This clone was counted once. The CDR3 DNA sequence: TGCGCCAGCAGCACGAAATTCCAACAGGGGGCGCTTTACAATGAGCAGTTCTTC. This sequence encodes CASSTKFQQGALYNEQFF. The chain joins TRBV5-1 to TRBJ2-1; 9 bases agree with TRBD1. The CDR3 spans 18 residues. Germline CDR1 is SGHRS and CDR2 is YFSETQ. Germline trimming cut 4 bases from V and 4 bases from J; bases unmatched to any gene: 15.

The gene calls are TRBV28 and TRBJ2-7; D is unresolved. Germline V gene data show CDR1 as MDHEN and CDR2 as SYDVKM. V was shortened by 10 bases and J by 4 bases, with 17 bases between the two germline ends. This CDR3 has 13 amino acids. The CDR3 loop is CAIKTPTNYEQYF. The CDR3 bases are TGTGCCATCAAAACTCCAACGAATTACGAGCAGTACTTC.

This clone was seen a single time. The V call is TRBV6-6, the J call TRBJ2-5, with 8 bases identical to TRBD2. Losses at the gene ends were 8 bases for V and 3 bases for J; bases not matched to a gene: 8. CDR1 is MNHNY, CDR2 SVGAGI, per germline (reference sequence). The length of the CDR3 is 14 residues. The DNA for the CDR3 is TGTGCCAGCGCCGTCCTAGCGGGTAAAGAGACCCAGTACTTC. This sequence encodes CASAVLAGKETQYF.

The chain recombines TRBV11-2 with TRBJ1-1, with TRBD1 as a possible D gene (6 bases). CDR3 size: 15 residues. CDR1 and CDR2 (germline): SGHAT, FQNNGV. With 2 bases removed from V and 1 base from J, the gap between germline ends came to 11 bases. The CDR3 region has the DNA TGTGCCAGCAGCTTATACGGGGGGCGGAACACTGAAGCTTTCTTT. Residues: CASSLYGGRNTEAFF.

With regard to this clone: A junction boundary mismatches the germline segment, possibly from a read error. The chain recombines TRBV7-9 with TRBJ1-1; no clear D gene. The CDR3 consists of 15 residues. Germline CDR1 is SEHNR and CDR2 is FQNEAQ (reference sequence). CDR3 in amino acids: CASSLGSGTNTEASF. CDR3 in DNA: TGTGCCAGCAGCTTAGGTTCGGGTACGAACACTGAAGCTTCCTTT.

The chain recombines TRBV11-2 with TRBJ2-7; 10 positions agree with TRBD1. Trimming cost V 1 base and J 6 bases; bases outside gene matches: 6. The CDR3 extends over 15 amino acids. In germline, CDR1 is SGHAT, CDR2 FQNNGV. In nucleotides, the CDR3 is TGTGCCAGCAGCTTAGGAAGGGACAGGGGAGCCGAGCAGTACTTC. It yields the protein CASSLGRDRGAEQYF.

CDR3 DNA: TGTGCCAGCAGTCAAAGACAGGGAAGGGACACTGAAGCTTTCTTT. Protein product: CASSQRQGRDTEAFF. The chain employs TRBV7-6 and TRBJ1-1; 7 bases align to TRBD1. This CDR3 has 15 amino acids. V trimming: 6 bases; J trimming: 3 bases; junction bases outside the gene matches: 10. The V gene's germline CDR1 is SGHVS and CDR2 FNYEAQ.

The chain uses TRBV2 and TRBJ1-2; D is unresolved. Germline loops: CDR1 SNHLY, CDR2 FYNNEI. This CDR3 contains 13 residues. With 4 bases removed from V and 7 bases from J, the gap between germline ends came to 13 bases. CDR3 amino acids: CASSVQLLPGYTF. DNA of the CDR3: TGTGCCAGCAGTGTCCAGTTACTGCCTGGCTACACCTTC.

V gene TRBV9 combines with J gene TRBJ1-2; D is unclear. The length of the CDR3 is 13 residues. The germline V and J ends were trimmed by 4 bases and 6 bases, with 13 bases remaining between them. Germline V gene sequence: CDR1 SGDLS, CDR2 YYNGEE. Written as DNA, the CDR3 is TGTGCCAGCAGCATCTTACCAGGAAATGGCTACACCTTC. It yields the protein CASSILPGNGYTF.

The J gene is TRBJ2-1, the V gene TRBV6-6; 11 bases align to TRBD1. Germline CDR1 is MNHNY and CDR2 is SVGAGI (reference sequence). J was trimmed by 8 bases and V by 7 bases; bases with no gene match: 10. The CDR3 has 15 residues. The CDR3 reads CASNDPGQGVDEQFF. The CDR3 DNA follows: TGTGCCAGCAATGATCCGGGACAGGGGGTTGATGAGCAGTTCTTC.

Turning to this clone: One base away lies a much larger clone, so this may be a sequencing read error. The sample holds other DNA sequences that translate to the same CDR3. The rearrangement links TRBV7-9 to TRBJ2-5; tentative D call: TRBD2 (6 bases). The CDR3 contains 14 residues. Germline-derived CDR1 and CDR2 are SEHNR and FQNEAQ (reference sequence). V lost 3 bases and J 1 base, leaving 9 bases between the germline ends. CDR3 residues: CASSLLGGQETQYF. CDR3 nucleotide sequence: TGTGCCAGCAGCTTGCTGGGGGGCCAAGAGACCCAGTACTTC.

The V call is TRBV21-1, the J call TRBJ1-5. TRBV21-1 is described as a pseudogene. This CDR3 contains 17 residues. The CDR3 coding sequence is TGTGCCAGCAACTACACGGGTGGAGTACTTAGCAATCAGCCCCAGCATTTT. As protein: CASNYTGGVLSNQPQHF.

The V gene is TRBV4-1, the J gene TRBJ2-1; 15 bases are a match to TRBD2. The CDR3 runs to 17 residues. V shed 3 bases, J shed 6 bases, and the junction held 6 bases outside the gene matches. Germline V gives CDR1 MGHRA, CDR2 YSYEKL. The CDR3 nucleotides read TGCGCCAGCAGCCACAATCAGGGACTAGCGGGAGGCAATGAGCAGTTCTTC. Its translation is CASSHNQGLAGGNEQFF.

About this clone itself: A read error is the likely source, as a far larger clone sits one nucleotide away. Other DNA sequences of this sample code for an identical CDR3. The rearrangement joins TRBV30 to TRBJ2-7; D is uncertain. The V and J ends lost 7 bases and 3 bases respectively, with 16 bases between them. Germline V gene lookup returns CDR1 GTSNPN and CDR2 SVGIG (reference sequence). The CDR3 consists of 13 residues. The chain's CDR3 is CASPGPSIYEQYF. The CDR3 DNA sequence: TGTGCCTCGCCAGGACCGTCCATCTACGAGCAGTACTTC.